Following are 5 T cell receptor beta chains from one sample sequenced in a study of vaccination effects on CD4 cells after COVID-19. These receptors lack a known antigen. CD4+ T cell isolation took place after 10 days of culture. The vaccine given was either BNT162b2 or mRNA-1273, in two doses. Clones were sequenced by immunoSEQ multiplex PCR, and TCRdb holds only the in-frame ones, with some missing. This sample has about 45,000 clones; around 70% occur once, and the top ten carry 9.5% to 10%. The sequencing used CD4+ T cells from PBMCs cultured without peptide, collected after COVID-19 vaccination. The receptor set was obtained from a human donor who received a COVID-19 vaccine.

The chain employs TRBV6-5 and TRBJ1-2; TRBD1 aligns across 7 bases. V dropped 6 bases and J dropped 2; count of bases not matched to a gene: 3. Germline CDR1 reads MNHEY; CDR2 reads SVGAGI. This CDR3 region has 13 residues. This CDR3 is CASSLQGNYGYTF. The CDR3, as DNA: TGTGCCAGCAGCTTACAGGGGAACTATGGCTACACCTTC.

This clone turned up a few times. V gene TRBV5-1 combines with J gene TRBJ2-7; 7 nucleotides match TRBD2. This CDR3 contains 16 residues. The germline CDR1 and CDR2 sequences are SGHRS and YFSETQ. After removal of 3 bases from V and 0 bases from J, the junction contained 9 bases not matched to a gene. DNA for the CDR3: TGCGCCAGCAGCTCAGGAGCGGGAACCTTCTCCTACGAGCAGTACTTC. This encodes CASSSGAGTFSYEQYF. The full variable domain, completed using reference TRBV5-1 and TRBJ2-7, is KAGVTQTPRYLIKTRGQQVTLSCSPISGHRSVSWYQQTPGQGLQFLFEYFSETQRNKGNFPGRFSGRQFSNSRSEMNVSTLELGDSALYLCASSSGAGTFSYEQYFGPGTRLTVT.

This clone was picked up one time. The V and J genes are TRBV2 and TRBJ1-1; no clear D gene. Deletions cut 2 bases from V and 3 bases from J, with 13 bases between. Germline CDR1 SNHLY, CDR2 FYNNEI. This CDR3 has 15 amino acids. This CDR3 is CASSEQQTSYTEAFF. In DNA, the CDR3 is TGTGCCAGCAGTGAACAACAGACCTCCTACACTGAAGCTTTCTTT.

The rearrangement uses TRBV11-2 and TRBJ1-1, with a tentative D call TRBD1 (5 bases). Trimming removed 1 base from V and 1 base from J, with 10 bases in between. Germline assignment: CDR1 SGHAT and CDR2 FQNNGV. The CDR3 is 15 residues long. CDR3: CASSLVFGANTEAFF. The CDR3 bases are TGTGCCAGCAGCTTAGTTTTCGGGGCGAACACTGAAGCTTTCTTT.

In DNA form, the CDR3 reads TGTGCCAGCAGTTGGGACAGGAGTTCCTATGGCTACACCTTC. Translating it yields CASSWDRSSYGYTF. The rearrangement links TRBV6-5 to TRBJ1-2; TRBD1 agrees at 8 bases. This CDR3 has 14 residues. V was clipped by 4 bases and J by 4 bases; unmatched bases: 5. Per the germline V gene, CDR1 is MNHEY and CDR2 is SVGAGI.